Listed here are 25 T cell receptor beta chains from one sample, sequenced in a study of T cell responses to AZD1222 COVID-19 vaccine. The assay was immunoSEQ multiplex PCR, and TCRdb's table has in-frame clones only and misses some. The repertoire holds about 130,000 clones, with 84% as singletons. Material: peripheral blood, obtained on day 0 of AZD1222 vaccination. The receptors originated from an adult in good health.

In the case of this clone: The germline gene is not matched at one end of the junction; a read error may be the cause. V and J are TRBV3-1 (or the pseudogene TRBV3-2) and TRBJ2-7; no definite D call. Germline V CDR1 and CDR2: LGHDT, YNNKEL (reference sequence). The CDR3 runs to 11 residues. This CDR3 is CASSQVSRKVF. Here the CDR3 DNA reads TGTGCCAGCAGCCAAGTTTCACGTAAAGTCTTC.

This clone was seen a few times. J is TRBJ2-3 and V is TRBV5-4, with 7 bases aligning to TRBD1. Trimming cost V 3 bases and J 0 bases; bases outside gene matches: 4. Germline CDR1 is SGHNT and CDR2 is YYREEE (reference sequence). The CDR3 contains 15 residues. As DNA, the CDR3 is TGTGCCAGCAGCTACGGGACAGCTAGCACAGATACGCAGTATTTT. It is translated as CASSYGTASTDTQYF.

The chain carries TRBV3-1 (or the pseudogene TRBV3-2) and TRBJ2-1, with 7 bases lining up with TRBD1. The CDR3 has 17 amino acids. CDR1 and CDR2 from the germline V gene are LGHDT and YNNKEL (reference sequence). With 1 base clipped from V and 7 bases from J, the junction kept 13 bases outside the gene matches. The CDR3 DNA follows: TGTGCCAGCAGCCAAGGCCTCACAGGGGTCCAAGGGAATGAGCAGTTCTTC. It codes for CASSQGLTGVQGNEQFF.

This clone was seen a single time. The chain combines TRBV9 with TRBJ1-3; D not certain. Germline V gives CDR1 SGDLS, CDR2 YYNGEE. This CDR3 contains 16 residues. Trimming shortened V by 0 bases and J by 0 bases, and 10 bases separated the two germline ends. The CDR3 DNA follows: TGTGCCAGCAGCGTAGCCCGGGAAATCTCTGGAAACACCATATATTTT. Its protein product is CASSVAREISGNTIYF. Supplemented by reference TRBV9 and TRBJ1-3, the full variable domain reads DSGVTQTPKHLITATGQRVTLRCSPRSGDLSVYWYQQSLDQGLQFLIQYYNGEERAKGNILERFSAQQFPDLHSELNLSSLELGDSALYFCASSVAREISGNTIYFGEGSWLTVV.

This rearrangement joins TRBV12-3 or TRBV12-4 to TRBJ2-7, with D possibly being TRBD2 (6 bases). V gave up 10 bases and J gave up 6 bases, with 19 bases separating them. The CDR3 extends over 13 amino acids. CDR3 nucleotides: TGTGCCACCCGAGTTGCGGGGAGTAGCGAGCAGTACTTC. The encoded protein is CATRVAGSSEQYF.

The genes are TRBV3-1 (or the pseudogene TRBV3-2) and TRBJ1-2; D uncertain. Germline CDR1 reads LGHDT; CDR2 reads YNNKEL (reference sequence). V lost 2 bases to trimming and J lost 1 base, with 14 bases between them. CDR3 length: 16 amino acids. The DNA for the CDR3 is TGTGCCAGCAGCCAATCCGCCAGCATTATTAACTATGGCTACACCTTC. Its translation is CASSQSASIINYGYTF.

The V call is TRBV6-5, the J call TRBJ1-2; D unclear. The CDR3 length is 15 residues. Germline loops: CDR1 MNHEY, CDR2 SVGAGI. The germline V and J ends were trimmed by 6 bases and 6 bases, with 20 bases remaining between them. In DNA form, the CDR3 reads TGTGCCAGCAGATCTTTGGGCAGTAAAGAGAATGGCTACACCTTC. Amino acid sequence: CASRSLGSKENGYTF.

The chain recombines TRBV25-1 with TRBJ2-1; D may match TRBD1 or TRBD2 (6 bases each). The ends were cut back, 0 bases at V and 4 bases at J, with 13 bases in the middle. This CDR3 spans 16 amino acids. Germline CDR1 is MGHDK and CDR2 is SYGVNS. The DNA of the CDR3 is TGTGCCAGCAGTGAATATAACGGGGGCCCATACAATGAGCAGTTCTTC. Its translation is CASSEYNGGPYNEQFF.

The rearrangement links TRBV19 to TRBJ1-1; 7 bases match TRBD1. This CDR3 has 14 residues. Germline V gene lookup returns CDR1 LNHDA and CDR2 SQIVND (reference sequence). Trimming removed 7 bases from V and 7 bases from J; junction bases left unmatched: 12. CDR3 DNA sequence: TGTGCCAGTACTATCGATGGGGGACAGAGTGAAGCTTTCTTT. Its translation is CASTIDGGQSEAFF.

This CDR3 is CASSLGDRAYQPQHF. DNA for the CDR3: TGTGCCAGCAGTTTAGGGGACAGGGCTTATCAGCCCCAGCATTTT. The rearrangement links TRBV28 to TRBJ1-5, with 9 bases that match TRBD1. V trimming: 2 bases; J trimming: 5 bases; junction bases outside the gene matches: 4. Germline V gives CDR1 MDHEN, CDR2 SYDVKM. The CDR3 has 15 amino acids.

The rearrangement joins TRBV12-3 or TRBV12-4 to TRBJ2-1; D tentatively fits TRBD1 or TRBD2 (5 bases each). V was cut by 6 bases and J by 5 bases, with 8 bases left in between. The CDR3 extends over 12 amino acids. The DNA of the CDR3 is TGTGCCAGCAGCCGGGACCACAATGAGCAGTTCTTC. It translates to CASSRDHNEQFF.

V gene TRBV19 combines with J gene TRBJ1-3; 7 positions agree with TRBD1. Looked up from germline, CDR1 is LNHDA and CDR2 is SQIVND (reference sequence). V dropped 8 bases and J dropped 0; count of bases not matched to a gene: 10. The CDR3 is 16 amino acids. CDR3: CASARQGLSSGNTIYF. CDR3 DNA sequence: TGTGCCAGTGCCCGACAGGGATTATCCTCTGGAAACACCATATATTTT.

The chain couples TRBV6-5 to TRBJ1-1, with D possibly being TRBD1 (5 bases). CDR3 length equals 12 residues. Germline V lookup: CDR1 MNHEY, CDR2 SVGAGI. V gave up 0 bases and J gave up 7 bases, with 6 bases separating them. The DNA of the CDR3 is TGTGCCAGCAGTTACTCGGGGGATGAAGCTTTCTTT. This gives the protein CASSYSGDEAFF.

The CDR3 DNA reads TGTGCCAGTAGAAACAAGGGGGGTTTGGCCGGGGAGCTGTTTTTT. Residues: CASRNKGGLAGELFF. The chain carries TRBV19 and TRBJ2-2; the D gene could be TRBD1 or TRBD2 (6 bases each). V gave up 6 bases and J gave up 6 bases, with 17 bases separating them. Germline CDR1 and CDR2: LNHDA and SQIVND (reference sequence). The CDR3 is 15 residues long.

This chain's CDR3 is CASSTPSGTGRNTGELFF. The CDR3 DNA reads as TGTGCCAGCAGCACCCCTTCCGGGACAGGGAGGAACACCGGGGAGCTGTTTTTT. The chain recombines TRBV9 with TRBJ2-2, with 9 bases matching TRBD1. Germline lookup yields CDR1 SGDLS and CDR2 YYNGEE. The CDR3 covers 18 residues. V dropped 4 bases and J dropped 1; count of bases not matched to a gene: 11. Filled out from reference TRBV9 and TRBJ2-2, the complete variable domain reads DSGVTQTPKHLITATGQRVTLRCSPRSGDLSVYWYQQSLDQGLQFLIQYYNGEERAKGNILERFSAQQFPDLHSELNLSSLELGDSALYFCASSTPSGTGRNTGELFFGEGSRLTVL.

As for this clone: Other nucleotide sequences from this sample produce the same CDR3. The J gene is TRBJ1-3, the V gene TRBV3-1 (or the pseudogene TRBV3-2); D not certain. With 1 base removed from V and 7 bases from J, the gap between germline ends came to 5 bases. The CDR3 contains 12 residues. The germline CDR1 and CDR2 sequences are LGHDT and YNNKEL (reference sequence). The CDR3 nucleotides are TGTGCCAGCAGCCAAGTAGGGAACACCATATATTTT. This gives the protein CASSQVGNTIYF.

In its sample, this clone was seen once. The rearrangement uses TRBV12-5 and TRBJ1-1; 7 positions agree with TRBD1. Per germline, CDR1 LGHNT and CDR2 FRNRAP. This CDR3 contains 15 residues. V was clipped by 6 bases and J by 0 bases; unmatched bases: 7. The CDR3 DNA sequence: TGTGCTAGTGGGGAATCAGGGGGGATGAACACTGAAGCTTTCTTT. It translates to CASGESGGMNTEAFF.

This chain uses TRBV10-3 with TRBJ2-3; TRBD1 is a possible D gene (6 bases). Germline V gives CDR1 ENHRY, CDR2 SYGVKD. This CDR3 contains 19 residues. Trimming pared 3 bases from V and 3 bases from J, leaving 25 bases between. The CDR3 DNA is TGTGCCATCAGTGATCAAAGAGATGGACAGTCAAGGAGAACAGATACGCAGTATTTT. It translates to CAISDQRDGQSRRTDTQYF.

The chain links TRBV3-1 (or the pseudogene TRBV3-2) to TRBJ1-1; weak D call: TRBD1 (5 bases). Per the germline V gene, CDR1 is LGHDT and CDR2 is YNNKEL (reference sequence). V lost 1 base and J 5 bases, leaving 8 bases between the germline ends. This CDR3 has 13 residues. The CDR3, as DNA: TGTGCCAGCAGCCAAGGGACATGGACTGAAGCTTTCTTT. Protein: CASSQGTWTEAFF.

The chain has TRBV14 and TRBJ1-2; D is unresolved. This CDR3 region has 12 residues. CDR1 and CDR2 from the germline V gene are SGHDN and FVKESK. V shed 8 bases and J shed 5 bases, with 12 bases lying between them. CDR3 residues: CASARIGYGYTF. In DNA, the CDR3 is TGTGCCAGCGCGAGGATCGGTTATGGCTACACCTTC.

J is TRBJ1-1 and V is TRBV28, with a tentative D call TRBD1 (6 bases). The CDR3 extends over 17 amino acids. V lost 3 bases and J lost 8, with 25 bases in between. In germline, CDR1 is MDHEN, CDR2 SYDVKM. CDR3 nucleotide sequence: TGTGCCAGCAGTTTGTTGGTGGGTGGGGGGGGCCCCAGGGAAGCTTTCTTT. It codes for CASSLLVGGGGPREAFF. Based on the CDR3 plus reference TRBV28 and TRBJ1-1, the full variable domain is DVKVTQSSRYLVKRTGEKVFLECVQDMDHENMFWYRQDPGLGLRLIYFSYDVKMKEKGDIPEGYSVSREKKERFSLILESASTNQTSMYLCASSLLVGGGGPREAFFGQGTRLTVV.

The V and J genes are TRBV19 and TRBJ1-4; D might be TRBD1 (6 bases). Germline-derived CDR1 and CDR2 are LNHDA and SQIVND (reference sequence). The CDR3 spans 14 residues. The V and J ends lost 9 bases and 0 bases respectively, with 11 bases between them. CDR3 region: CASRRTATNEKLFF. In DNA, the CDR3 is TGTGCCAGCCGCAGGACAGCAACTAATGAAAAACTGTTTTTT.

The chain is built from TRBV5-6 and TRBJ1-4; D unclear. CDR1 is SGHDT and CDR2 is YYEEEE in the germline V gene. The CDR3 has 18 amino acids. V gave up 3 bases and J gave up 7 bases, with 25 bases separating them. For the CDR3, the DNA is TGTGCCAGCAGCTCAATAACCCATCGGGCAACCAAGGGTGAAAAACTGTTTTTT. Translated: CASSSITHRATKGEKLFF.

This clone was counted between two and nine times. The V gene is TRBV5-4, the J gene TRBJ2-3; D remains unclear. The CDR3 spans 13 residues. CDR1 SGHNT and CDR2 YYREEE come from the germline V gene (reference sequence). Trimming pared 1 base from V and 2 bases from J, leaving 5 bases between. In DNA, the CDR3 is TGTGCCAGCAGCTTGCCCATCACAGATACGCAGTATTTT. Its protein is CASSLPITDTQYF.

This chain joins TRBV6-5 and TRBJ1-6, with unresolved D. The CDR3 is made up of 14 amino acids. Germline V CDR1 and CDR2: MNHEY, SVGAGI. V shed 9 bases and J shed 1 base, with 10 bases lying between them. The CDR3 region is CASPPPSYNSPLHF. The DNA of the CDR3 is TGTGCCAGTCCCCCCCCGTCCTATAATTCACCCCTCCACTTT.